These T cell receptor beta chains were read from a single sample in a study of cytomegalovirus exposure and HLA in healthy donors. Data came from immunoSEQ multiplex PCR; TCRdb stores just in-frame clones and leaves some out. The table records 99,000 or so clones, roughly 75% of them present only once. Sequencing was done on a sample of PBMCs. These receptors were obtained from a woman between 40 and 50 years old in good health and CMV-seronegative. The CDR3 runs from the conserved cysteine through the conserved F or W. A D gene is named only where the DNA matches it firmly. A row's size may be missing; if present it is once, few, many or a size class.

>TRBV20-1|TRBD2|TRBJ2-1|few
TGCAGTGCAATGATAGCGGGAGGGCAGTTCTTC
CSAMIAGGQFF
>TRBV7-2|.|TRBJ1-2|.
TGTGCCAGCAACAAACAGGGTACTAACTATGGCTACACCTTC
CASNKQGTNYGYTF
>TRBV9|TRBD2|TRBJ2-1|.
TGTGCCAGCAGCGTAGTGGTAGCGGGAACCTACAATGAGCAGTTCTTC
CASSVVVAGTYNEQFF
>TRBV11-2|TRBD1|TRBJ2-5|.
TGTGCCAGCAGCTTGGGGACAGGGTCCCAAGAGACCCAGTACTTC
CASSLGTGSQETQYF
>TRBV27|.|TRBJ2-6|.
TGTGCCAGCAGTTTAGTCGGAGGTTTTGGGGCCAACGTCCTGACTTTC
CASSLVGGFGANVLTF
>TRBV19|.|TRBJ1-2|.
TGTGCCAGTAACGCCCCGGGGGAGACCATTTATGGCTACACCTTC
CASNAPGETIYGYTF
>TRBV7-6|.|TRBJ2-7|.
TGTGCCAGCAGGGGAGAAGGGGAGCAGTACTTC
CASRGEGEQYF
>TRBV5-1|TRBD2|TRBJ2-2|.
TGCGCCAGCAGCGGGGGACTAGCGGGACCATCGAACACCGGGGAGCTGTTTTTT
CASSGGLAGPSNTGELFF
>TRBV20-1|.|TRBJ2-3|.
TGCAGTGCTAGAGACCCTAGATCCGAGTATTTT
CSARDPRSEYF
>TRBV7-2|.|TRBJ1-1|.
TGTGCCAGCAGCTTAGTTGGGGGCATGAACACTGAAGCTTTCTTT
CASSLVGGMNTEAFF
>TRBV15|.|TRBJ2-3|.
TGTGCCACCAGCAGAGATCCCGCAGGGCTAGATACGCAGTATTTT
CATSRDPAGLDTQYF
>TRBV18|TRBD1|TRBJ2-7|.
TGTGCCAGCTCACCTGGGACAGGGATCTACGAGCAGTACTTC
CASSPGTGIYEQYF
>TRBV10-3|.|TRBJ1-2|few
TGTGCCATCAGTGAGTCACAACAGGCGTACTATGGCTACACCTTC
CAISESQQAYYGYTF
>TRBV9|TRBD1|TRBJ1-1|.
TGTGCCAGCAGCGTAGGGACAGGGGTCTCGAACACTGAAGCTTTCTTT
CASSVGTGVSNTEAFF
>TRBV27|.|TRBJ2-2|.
TGTGCCAGCAGTTTCTCGGGACACGACACCGGGGAGCTGTTTTTT
CASSFSGHDTGELFF
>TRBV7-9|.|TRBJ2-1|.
TGTGCCAGCAGCGAAACCTCCGGACAGAATTACAATGGGCAGTTCTTC
CASSETSGQNYNGQFF
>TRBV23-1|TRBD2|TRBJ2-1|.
TGCGCCAGCAGTCGGGTAAGAGGGCTAGCGGGAGCGGGCAATGAGCAGTTCTTC
CASSRVRGLAGAGNEQFF
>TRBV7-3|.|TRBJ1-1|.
TGTGCCAGCAGCACCCTGACAGGCCCTGAAGCTTTCTTT
CASSTLTGPEAFF
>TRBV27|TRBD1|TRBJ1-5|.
TGTGCCAGCTCGGGACAGGGATGGCAGCCCCAGCATTTT
CASSGQGWQPQHF
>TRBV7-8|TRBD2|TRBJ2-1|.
TGTGCCAGCAGCTTTCCCGGGAGCGGGACCTACAATGAGCAGTTCTTC
CASSFPGSGTYNEQFF
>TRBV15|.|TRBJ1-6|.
TGTGCCACCAGCAGAGAAGGGGGACCCCTCCACTTT
CATSREGGPLHF
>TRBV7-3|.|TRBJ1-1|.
TGTGCCAGCAGCTTACGTCGGGTCCCTGACGCTTTCTTT
CASSLRRVPDAFF
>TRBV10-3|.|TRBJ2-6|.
TGTGCCACTGCCGAGTTCGGGGCCAACGTCCTGACTTTC
CATAEFGANVLTF
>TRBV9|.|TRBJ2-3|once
TGTGCCAGCAGCCCAGATCGGGGTTGGGTCAGGAGAACAGATACGCAGTATTTT
CASSPDRGWVRRTDTQYF
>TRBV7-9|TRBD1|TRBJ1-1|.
TGTGCCAGCACCCCGGGACAGCCCTCTGAAGCTTTCTTT
CASTPGQPSEAFF
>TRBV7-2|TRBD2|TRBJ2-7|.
TGTGCCAGCAGCCTATCTAGCGGGAGCTCCTACGAGCAGTACTTC
CASSLSSGSSYEQYF
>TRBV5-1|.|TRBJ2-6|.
TGCGCCAGCAGCTCCTCGACTCCCGCCTCGGGGGCCAACGTCCTGACTTTC
CASSSSTPASGANVLTF
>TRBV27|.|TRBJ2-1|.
TGTGCCAGCAGTTCCCCCCCTAATACTGGGGGGAATGAGCAGTTCTTC
CASSSPPNTGGNEQFF
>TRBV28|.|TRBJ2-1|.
TGTGCCAGCAGTTTGGGGCGCGCGGGGCCTGAGCAGTTCTTC
CASSLGRAGPEQFF
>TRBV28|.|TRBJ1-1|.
.
CASSSSRQGGFGAFF
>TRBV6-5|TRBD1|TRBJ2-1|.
TGTGCCAGCAGTGCAGACAGGGCCTCCTACAATGAGCAGTTCTTC
CASSADRASYNEQFF
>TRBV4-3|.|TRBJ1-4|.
TGCGCCAGCAGCCACCCCACGGGACACCCCGGCGCAACTAATGAAAAACTGTTTTTT
CASSHPTGHPGATNEKLFF
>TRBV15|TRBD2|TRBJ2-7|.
TGTGCCACCAGTCCTAGCGGAGGGACCTACGAGCAGTACTTC
CATSPSGGTYEQYF
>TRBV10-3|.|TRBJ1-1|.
TGTGCCATCAGGACGACGACAGTGAACACTGAAGCTTTCTTT
CAIRTTTVNTEAFF
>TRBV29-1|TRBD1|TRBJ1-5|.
TGCAGCGCGGGACAGGGGCTTCGGCAGCCCCAGCATTTT
CSAGQGLRQPQHF
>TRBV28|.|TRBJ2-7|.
TGTGCCAGCAGTTTGGGATGGACTGGCGAGCAGTACTTC
CASSLGWTGEQYF
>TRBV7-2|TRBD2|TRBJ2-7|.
TGTGCCAGCAGCCCCGGGACTAGCGGTACCTACGAGCAGTACTTC
CASSPGTSGTYEQYF
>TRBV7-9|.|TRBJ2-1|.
TGTGCCAGCAGCCTATTCGAAGAGCAGTTCTTC
CASSLFEEQFF
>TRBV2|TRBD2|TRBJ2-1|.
TGTGCCAGCAGTGTTGGGACTAGCAGATACAATGAGCAGTTCTTC
CASSVGTSRYNEQFF
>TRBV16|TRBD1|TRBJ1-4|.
TGTGCCAGCAGCCGGGACAGGGGTAATGAAAAACTGTTTTTT
CASSRDRGNEKLFF
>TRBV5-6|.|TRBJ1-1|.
TGTGCCAGCGGGTGGACTTGGAACACTGAAGCTTTCTTT
CASGWTWNTEAFF
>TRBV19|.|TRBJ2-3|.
TGTGCCAGTAGTAAGCTAGGCGCAGATACGCAGTATTTT
CASSKLGADTQYF
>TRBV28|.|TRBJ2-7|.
TGTGCCAGCAGTTTATCTCGCGAGCAGTACTTC
CASSLSREQYF
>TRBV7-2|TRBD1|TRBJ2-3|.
TGTGCCAGCAGTCTCCGAGAGACAGGGCCCGCAGATACGCAGTATTTT
CASSLRETGPADTQYF
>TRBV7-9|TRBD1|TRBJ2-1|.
TGTGCCAGCAGCTTTGACAGGGGCGAGAATGAGCAGTTCTTC
CASSFDRGENEQFF
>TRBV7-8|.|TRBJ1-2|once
TGTGCCAGCAGCTTACCAGGGAAGTACGGCTACACCTTC
CASSLPGKYGYTF
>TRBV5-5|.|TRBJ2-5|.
TGTGCCAGCAGCCCGGGAAGAGGGCTCCAAGAGACCCAGTACTTC
CASSPGRGLQETQYF
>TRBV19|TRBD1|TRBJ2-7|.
TGTGCCAGTAGTATAGATCGCGAGGGGGCTAGAAACCACGAGCAGTACTTC
CASSIDREGARNHEQYF
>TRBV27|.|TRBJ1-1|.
TGTGCCAGCAGTTTATCGTGGGAGGGCAGGGTTGAAGCTTTCTTT
CASSLSWEGRVEAFF
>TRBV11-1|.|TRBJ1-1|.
TGTGCCAGCAGCTTAGCGTCCACAGGGTCCATTAGCACTGAAGCTTTCTTT
CASSLASTGSISTEAFF
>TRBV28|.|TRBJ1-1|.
TGTGCCAGCACCTCCCGGCGGGGGGTTGAAGCTTTCTTT
CASTSRRGVEAFF
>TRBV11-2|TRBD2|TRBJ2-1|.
TGTGCCAGCAGCCCCAAAAGGACTAGATCGAATGAGCAGTTCTTC
CASSPKRTRSNEQFF
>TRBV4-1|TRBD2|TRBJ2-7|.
TGCGCCAGCAGCCAAGATCCGACTAGCGGCGAGCAGTACTTC
CASSQDPTSGEQYF
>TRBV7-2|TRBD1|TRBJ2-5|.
TGTGCCAGCAGCCCCCCTGGCAGGGGGCACGAGACCCAGTACTTC
CASSPPGRGHETQYF
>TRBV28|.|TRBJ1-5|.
TGTGCCAGCACTAACAGTCGCAATCAGCCCCAGCATTTT
CASTNSRNQPQHF